A single sample is the source of the 17 T cell receptor beta chains below, sequenced in a study of cytomegalovirus exposure and HLA in healthy donors. The primer mix had 60 Vbeta and 13 Jbeta primers. Method: immunoSEQ multiplex PCR; TCRdb's copy keeps in-frame clones and lacks some. The profile shows about 130,000 clones, roughly 72% of them singletons. Sequencing was performed on PBMCs. These TCRs come from a male donor in good health and CMV-seronegative.

This sequence joins TRBV10-3 and TRBJ1-1, with TRBD1 identical over 7 bases. The V segment lost 10 bases and the J segment 3 bases; nucleotides outside the gene matches: 14. This CDR3 contains 15 residues. Germline V gene sequence: CDR1 ENHRY, CDR2 SYGVKD. The CDR3 protein is CATQRVTGEDTEAFF. The CDR3 DNA reads as TGTGCCACCCAAAGGGTAACAGGGGAGGACACTGAAGCTTTCTTT.

The chain combines TRBV7-2 with TRBJ2-1, with TRBD2 matching 8 bases. The CDR3 has 14 amino acids. The V and J ends lost 4 bases and 6 bases, in that order; junction bases with no gene match: 5. The germline V gene has CDR1 SGHTA and CDR2 FQGNSA. Here the CDR3 reads CASSSLAGINEQFF. In nucleotides, the CDR3 is TGTGCCAGCAGCTCGTTAGCGGGGATCAATGAGCAGTTCTTC.

The V call is TRBV7-6, the J call TRBJ2-5; D ambiguous. The CDR3 runs 14 residues. The germline CDR1 and CDR2 sequences are SGHVS and FNYEAQ. V was trimmed by 1 base and J by 1 base, leaving 7 bases between them. The CDR3 bases are TGTGCCAGCAGCTTAGGACTGTTCCAAGAGACCCAGTACTTC. Encoded protein: CASSLGLFQETQYF.

The V and J genes are TRBV27 and TRBJ1-5; a weak D match, TRBD1 (5 bases). V was shortened by 10 bases and J by 3 bases, with 13 bases between the two germline ends. The CDR3 runs 13 residues. The germline V gene has CDR1 MNHEY and CDR2 SMNVEV (reference sequence). As DNA, the CDR3 is TGTGCCATTTCCGGGGGGAACAATCAGCCCCAGCATTTT. Amino acids: CAISGGNNQPQHF.

V and J are TRBV27 and TRBJ1-2; a weak D match, TRBD1 (5 bases). CDR1 is MNHEY and CDR2 is SMNVEV in the germline V gene (reference sequence). There are 13 residues in the CDR3. The V and J ends lost 4 bases and 2 bases respectively, with 8 bases between them. The CDR3 here is CASSSQGNYGYTF. CDR3 in DNA: TGTGCCAGCAGTTCGCAGGGCAACTATGGCTACACCTTC.

The DNA for the CDR3 is TGCGCCAGCAGCCACCCAGGGGAGCTCGGCTATGGCTACACCTTC. As protein: CASSHPGELGYGYTF. The rearrangement joins TRBV4-1 to TRBJ1-2; D may be TRBD1 (6 bases). V was clipped by 3 bases and J by 4 bases, with 15 bases between them. CDR3 length: 15 residues. Per germline, CDR1 MGHRA and CDR2 YSYEKL.

The J gene is TRBJ1-2, the V gene TRBV4-2, with D unclear. Germline V gives CDR1 LGHNA, CDR2 YNFKEQ. The V and J ends lost 6 bases and 8 bases respectively, with 13 bases between them. The length of the CDR3 is 12 residues. The CDR3 DNA reads TGTGCCAGCAGTTCTGGAGGTTTAGGCTACACCTTC. Its protein product is CASSSGGLGYTF.

This clone was observed a few times. This chain joins TRBV4-3 and TRBJ2-7; 14 bases agree with TRBD2. This CDR3 has 17 residues. CDR1 is LGHNA and CDR2 is YSLEER in the germline V gene. J gave up 6 bases and V 0 bases, and 7 bases lay outside the gene matches. CDR3 bases: TGCGCCAGCAGCCAAGATGGGGGACTAGCGGGAGTCCGCGAGCAGTACTTC. It codes for CASSQDGGLAGVREQYF.

The rearrangement joins TRBV7-3 to TRBJ2-5; 7 nucleotides line up with TRBD1. With the DNA end fitting TRBJ2-7 better, the J assignment may be wrong. CDR3 length equals 13 residues. Germline CDR1 SGHTA, CDR2 FQGTGA. CDR3 nucleotide sequence: TGTGCCAGCAGCCGGGACAGTTCCTACGAGCAGTACTTC. Encoded protein: CASSRDSSYEQYF.

The chain couples TRBV28 to TRBJ2-7; 9 bases align to TRBD1. Germline V gene lookup returns CDR1 MDHEN and CDR2 SYDVKM. The J segment lost 7 bases and the V segment lost 5 bases, leaving 9 bases of the junction unmatched. This CDR3 has 14 residues. The CDR3 sequence: CASSMPDRGGEQYF. CDR3 sequence (DNA): TGTGCCAGCAGTATGCCGGACAGGGGCGGAGAGCAGTACTTC. The entire variable domain, with the rest obtained from reference TRBV28 and TRBJ2-7, is as follows: DVKVTQSSRYLVKRTGEKVFLECVQDMDHENMFWYRQDPGLGLRLIYFSYDVKMKEKGDIPEGYSVSREKKERFSLILESASTNQTSMYLCASSMPDRGGEQYFGPGTRLTVT.

The chain has TRBV6-5 and TRBJ1-6; tentatively, D is TRBD1 (5 bases). This CDR3 is 14 amino acids long. Per the germline V gene, CDR1 is MNHEY and CDR2 is SVGAGI. The V and J ends lost 6 bases and 7 bases respectively, with 13 bases between them. The CDR3 loop reads CASRRDGSNSPLHF. As DNA, the CDR3 is TGTGCCAGCAGGCGGGACGGATCAAATTCACCCCTCCACTTT.

Remarks on this clone: One junction end disagrees with the germline gene, perhaps due to a read error. The rearrangement joins TRBV7-9 to TRBJ1-1; D is perhaps TRBD1 (6 bases). Germline-derived CDR1 and CDR2 are SEHNR and FQNEAQ (reference sequence). The CDR3 runs to 17 residues. The CDR3, as DNA: TGTTCCAGCAGCTTAGCCCTACAGGGCCTCATGAACACTGAAGCTTTCTTT. Translated: CSSSLALQGLMNTEAFF. Full variable domain (rest looked up from reference TRBV7-9 and TRBJ1-1): DTGVSQNPRHKITKRGQNVTFRCDPISEHNRLYWYRQTLGQGPEFLTYFQNEAQLEKSRLLSDRFSAERPKGSFSTLEIQRTEQGDSAMYLCSSSLALQGLMNTEAFFGQGTRLTVV.

V is TRBV7-2 and J is TRBJ2-7, with 9 bases identical to TRBD1. The V gene end was trimmed by 5 bases and the J gene end by 5 bases; junction bases not matched to a gene: 13. Germline values: CDR1 SGHTA, CDR2 FQGNSA. The length of the CDR3 is 16 residues. The CDR3 is CASSPWGQGGSDEQYF. CDR3 DNA sequence: TGTGCCAGCAGCCCGTGGGGACAGGGTGGGTCCGACGAGCAGTACTTC. The full variable domain, in which reference TRBV7-2 and TRBJ2-7 provide the parts outside the CDR3, is GAGVSQSPSNKVTEKGKDVELRCDPISGHTALYWYRQSLGQGLEFLIYFQGNSAPDKSGLPSDRFSAERTGGSVSTLTIQRTQQEDSAVYLCASSPWGQGGSDEQYFGPGTRLTVT.

The chain uses TRBV18 and TRBJ2-7, with D hard to call. The germline V gene has CDR1 KGHSH and CDR2 LQKENI. The CDR3 spans 11 residues. The V gene lost 5 bases and the J gene lost 2 bases, with 4 bases spanning the gap. The CDR3 nucleotides are TGTGCCAGCTCAGGAGCCTACGAGCAGTACTTC. Protein product: CASSGAYEQYF.

The chain has TRBV23-1 and TRBJ1-5; D is uncertain. TRBV23-1 is recorded as an ORF, its role being uncertain. V was trimmed by 6 bases and J by 6 bases, leaving 15 bases between them. This CDR3 region has 14 residues. CDR3 coding DNA: TGCGCCAGCAGCCGGACTGGGGATCGTCAGCCCCAGCATTTT. This sequence encodes CASSRTGDRQPQHF.

The chain recombines TRBV5-1 with TRBJ2-3; 7 nucleotides line up with TRBD2. The V segment lost 0 bases and the J segment 1 base; nucleotides outside the gene matches: 5. The CDR3 runs to 16 residues. Per germline, CDR1 SGHRS and CDR2 YFSETQ. The CDR3 DNA reads TGCGCCAGCAGCTTGGAGGCTAGCGGCCGCACAGATACGCAGTATTTT. Its protein product is CASSLEASGRTDTQYF.

This sequence joins TRBV30 and TRBJ1-4, with 8 bases identical to TRBD1. V lost 1 base to trimming and J lost 10 bases; unmatched junction nucleotides: 8. The germline CDR1 and CDR2 sequences are GTSNPN and SVGIG (reference sequence). The CDR3 loop spans 14 amino acids. Here the CDR3 DNA reads TGTGCCTGGAGTGAGGACAGGGACGTCGCAAAACTGTTTTTT. Translated, it gives CAWSEDRDVAKLFF.